A single sample gave rise to the 11 T cell receptor beta chains below, sequenced in a study of CD8+ T cells in alopecia areata. Extracted RNA was reverse transcribed, and the resulting cDNA served as sequencing template. Only in-frame clones appear in the TCRdb table, and some are missing; sequencing was by immunoSEQ multiplex PCR. The sample lists some 120,000 clones, around 50% occurring once. The sample was NKG2D-low CD8+ T cells sorted from blood. These receptors were obtained from a human donor with alopecia areata.

This clone occurred a few times. The chain has TRBV29-1 and TRBJ1-1, with D possibly TRBD1 on 5 matching bases. The V end lost 6 bases, the J end lost 4 bases, and 9 bases lay between the germline ends. Germline V gene sequence: CDR1 SQVTM, CDR2 ANQGSEA. The CDR3 spans 11 residues. The DNA for the CDR3 is TGCAGCGTGGGACTGTCCACTGAAGCTTTCTTT. This encodes CSVGLSTEAFF.

V and J are TRBV2 and TRBJ1-1; D remains unclear. The CDR3 sequence is 15 residues long. V was trimmed by 1 base and J by 3 bases, leaving 12 bases between them. Germline CDR1 reads SNHLY; CDR2 reads FYNNEI. The CDR3 reads CASSEGHARDTEAFF. The CDR3 DNA is TGTGCCAGCAGTGAAGGTCACGCCCGGGACACTGAAGCTTTCTTT.

The chain links TRBV29-1 to TRBJ2-7, with 11 bases matching TRBD1. Per germline, CDR1 SQVTM and CDR2 ANQGSEA. The V gene end was trimmed by 7 bases and the J gene end by 1 base; junction bases not matched to a gene: 6. This CDR3 contains 14 residues. The CDR3 region has the DNA TGCAGCGCGGCCGGGACAGGGGGGTCCTACGAGCAGTACTTC. Translated: CSAAGTGGSYEQYF.

This clone occurred a few times. This chain connects TRBV29-1 to TRBJ2-3; D remains ambiguous. V lost 5 bases, J lost 2 bases, and 11 bases lay in between. The CDR3 spans 13 residues. In germline, CDR1 is SQVTM, CDR2 ANQGSEA. This CDR3 reads CSVSSPNTDTQYF. The CDR3 coding sequence is TGCAGCGTTTCAAGCCCCAACACAGATACGCAGTATTTT.

The V and J genes are TRBV7-9 and TRBJ2-6; D is possibly TRBD2 (5 bases). The CDR3 extends over 15 amino acids. Germline V lookup: CDR1 SEHNR, CDR2 FQNEAQ (reference sequence). Trimming pared 1 base from V and 4 bases from J, leaving 8 bases between. CDR3 DNA: TGTGCCAGCAGCTTAGGGGGAGCCGGGGCCAACGTCCTGACTTTC. It specifies CASSLGGAGANVLTF.

The chain carries TRBV6-6 and TRBJ2-1, with D possibly TRBD2 on 6 matching bases. This CDR3 contains 16 residues. Germline V CDR1 and CDR2: MNHNY, SVGAGI (reference sequence). V dropped 3 bases and J dropped 2 bases, with 14 bases sitting between them. CDR3 nucleotide sequence: TGTGCCAGCAGTTATGGAGGCGGGACCACCTACAATGAGCAGTTCTTC. Translated, it gives CASSYGGGTTYNEQFF.

This clone has only a few counts. The chain recombines TRBV5-1 with TRBJ2-3, with 10 nucleotides matching TRBD2. This CDR3 contains 15 residues. V gave up 4 bases and J gave up 1 base; unmatched junction bases: 3. Germline lookup yields CDR1 SGHRS and CDR2 YFSETQ. The chain's CDR3 is CASSLAGVGTDTQYF. CDR3 bases: TGCGCCAGCAGCCTAGCGGGAGTCGGCACAGATACGCAGTATTTT. Variable domain in full (rest from reference TRBV5-1 and TRBJ2-3): KAGVTQTPRYLIKTRGQQVTLSCSPISGHRSVSWYQQTPGQGLQFLFEYFSETQRNKGNFPGRFSGRQFSNSRSEMNVSTLELGDSALYLCASSLAGVGTDTQYFGPGTRLTVL.

This sequence joins TRBV4-1 and TRBJ2-7; no clear D. The V end lost 3 bases, the J end lost 3 bases, and 9 bases lay between the germline ends. The CDR3 is 13 residues long. Germline CDR1 reads MGHRA; CDR2 reads YSYEKL. CDR3 DNA sequence: TGCGCCAGCAGCCACGACATCAACTACGAGCAGTACTTC. Translation: CASSHDINYEQYF.

This clone occurred once. The rearrangement joins TRBV27 to TRBJ2-1, with 9 positions matching TRBD2. Germline CDR1 reads MNHEY; CDR2 reads SMNVEV (reference sequence). The CDR3 spans 16 residues. Trimming at V came to 5 bases and at J to 2 bases, leaving 7 bases not matched to a gene. The CDR3: CASSPLAGETYNEQFF. CDR3 coding DNA: TGTGCCAGCAGTCCCTTAGCGGGAGAGACCTACAATGAGCAGTTCTTC.

The chain has TRBV4-1 and TRBJ1-1; TRBD1 might be the D (5 bases). V was trimmed by 7 bases and J by 0 bases, leaving 9 bases between them. The CDR3 consists of 13 residues. Germline assignment: CDR1 MGHRA and CDR2 YSYEKL. The CDR3 nucleotides read TGCGCCAGCATGCAAGGGGTGAACACTGAAGCTTTCTTT. Protein: CASMQGVNTEAFF.

CDR3 residues: CASSPTGPPIIQYF. DNA of the CDR3: TGTGCCAGCAGTCCGACAGGGCCCCCGATCATTCAGTACTTC. J is TRBJ2-4 and V is TRBV27; the match to TRBD1 covers 7 bases. CDR3 size: 14 residues. CDR1 is MNHEY, CDR2 SMNVEV, per germline (reference sequence). Trimming cost V 5 bases and J 9 bases; bases outside gene matches: 10.